This T cell receptor beta chain originates from a study of cytomegalovirus exposure and HLA in healthy donors. The data were produced by immunoSEQ multiplex PCR, yet TCRdb's version contains in-frame clones alone and is incomplete. Of over 200,000 clones listed, less than 95% are singletons. Germline values: CDR1 SGHRS, CDR2 YFSETQ. Trimming stripped 5 bases from V and 1 base from J, with 15 bases between. This CDR3 is 16 amino acids long. The sequenced material came from PBMCs. V gene TRBV5-1 combines with J gene TRBJ2-2; tentatively, D is TRBD1 (5 bases). The receptor was isolated from a woman aged 25 to 39 in good health and CMV-seronegative. The CDR3 sequence is CASRKSDQGNTGELFF. The DNA of the CDR3 is TGCGCCAGCAGAAAAAGCGACCAGGGGAACACCGGGGAGCTGTTTTTT.